Each of the 16 T cell receptor beta chains below was sequenced from the same sample in a study of response to subunit inactivated influenza vaccine. TCRdb passed the RT-PCR reads through MiXCR, listing each CDR3 protein once. The repertoire holds 180,000 or so distinct CDR3 sequences, with 12% as singletons. The data were also submitted as part of a second study, on T cells expressing NK-cell markers. That report adds: What made the TCR beta cDNA was 5'RACE template switching with UMIs.

The sample consisted of CD8+ T cells sorted from PBMCs, taken about 12 days after vaccination. These receptors originate from a man aged 45 to 65 who received an inactivated influenza vaccine.

The V and J genes are TRBV7-9 and TRBJ1-5; D remains ambiguous. Trimming shortened V by 5 bases and J by 0 bases, and 11 bases separated the two germline ends. CDR3 length: 15 residues. Germline CDR1 reads SEHNR; CDR2 reads FQNEAQ (reference sequence). The CDR3 reads CASSTTENSNQPQHF. The CDR3 DNA reads TGTGCCAGCAGCACAACAGAGAATAGCAATCAGCCCCAGCATTTT.

The chain employs TRBV27 and TRBJ2-1; 12 nucleotides align to TRBD1. Trimming removed 4 bases from V and 6 bases from J; junction bases left unmatched: 4. Germline loops: CDR1 MNHEY, CDR2 SMNVEV (reference sequence). This CDR3 is 15 amino acids long. The DNA of the CDR3 is TGTGCCAGCAGTTGGGGACAGGGGGCGGGCAATGAGCAGTTCTTC. It encodes CASSWGQGAGNEQFF.

This sequence joins TRBV12-3 or TRBV12-4 and TRBJ2-7; 9 bases agree with TRBD1. This CDR3 has 16 amino acids. The ends lost 2 bases at V and 2 bases at J; junction bases unmatched: 7. The CDR3 DNA is TGTGCCAGCAGTTTACCACCGGGACAGGGAGCCTACGAGCAGTACTTC. Translating gives CASSLPPGQGAYEQYF.

The chain couples TRBV12-3 or TRBV12-4 to TRBJ1-5; TRBD1 is a possible D gene (6 bases). The CDR3 extends over 16 amino acids. V was cut by 6 bases and J by 2 bases, with 17 bases left in between. The CDR3 protein is CASSFNRERGNQPQHF. For the CDR3, the DNA is TGTGCCAGCAGCTTTAACAGGGAAAGGGGCAATCAGCCCCAGCATTTT.

This clonotype was picked up a small number of times. V gene TRBV20-1 combines with J gene TRBJ2-6, with a weak D call TRBD1 (5 bases). Germline loops: CDR1 DFQATT, CDR2 SNEGSKA (reference sequence). The CDR3 loop spans 17 amino acids. Trimming removed 2 bases at V and 0 bases at J, with 14 bases between. The CDR3 nucleotides read TGCAGTGCTAGATACACAGGCCCCAGCTCTGGGGCCAACGTCCTGACTTTC. It translates to CSARYTGPSSGANVLTF.

The chain carries TRBV10-2 and TRBJ1-2; D is possibly TRBD1 (6 bases). Germline CDR1 is WSHSY and CDR2 is SAAADI. The CDR3 contains 13 residues. V lost 6 bases, J lost 6 bases, and 14 bases lay in between. CDR3 amino acids: CASSDRQLDGYTF. The CDR3 nucleotides read TGCGCCAGCAGCGACAGGCAACTCGATGGCTACACCTTC.

V usage is TRBV5-1 and J usage is TRBJ2-5; weak D call: TRBD1 (6 bases). Germline V gene sequence: CDR1 SGHRS, CDR2 YFSETQ. There are 16 residues in the CDR3. The V and J ends lost 4 bases and 4 bases respectively, with 20 bases between them. The CDR3 DNA reads TGCGCCAGCAGCCCTCCCACGACAGGCCTTACAGAGACCCAGTACTTC. Translating it yields CASSPPTTGLTETQYF.

The V call is TRBV4-3, the J call TRBJ2-3; 8 bases map to TRBD2. From germline, CDR1 is LGHNA and CDR2 YSLEER. The CDR3 extends over 17 amino acids. Trimming at V came to 0 bases and at J to 2 bases, leaving 7 bases not matched to a gene. CDR3 sequence (DNA): TGCGCCAGCAGCCAAGATGTAGCGGGGAGATACACAGATACGCAGTATTTT. Translated: CASSQDVAGRYTDTQYF.

The CDR3 DNA reads as TGTGCCAGCAGCCAAGTTGGACATATAGAGACCCAGTACTTC. It encodes CASSQVGHIETQYF. This chain uses TRBV3-1 with TRBJ2-5; the D gene is possibly TRBD1 (5 bases). Trimming took off 1 base at V and 4 bases at J, with 10 bases between the two ends. The CDR3 is 14 residues long. The germline V gene encodes CDR1 LGHDT and CDR2 YNNKEL (reference sequence).

The chain uses TRBV12-3 or TRBV12-4 and TRBJ1-3, with a possible D match to TRBD1 (5 bases). This CDR3 contains 14 residues. V was cut by 8 bases and J by 0 bases, with 11 bases left in between. The DNA for the CDR3 is TGTGCCAGCTCCGGGGGAAGCTCTGGAAACACCATATATTTT. Its protein is CASSGGSSGNTIYF.

The genes are TRBV12-3 or TRBV12-4 and TRBJ2-5; possibly TRBD1 or TRBD2 for D (5 bases each). V was cut by 6 bases and J by 2 bases, with 13 bases left in between. The CDR3 is made up of 14 amino acids. The DNA of the CDR3 is TGTGCCAGCAGCCCCGGGACCTATCAAGAGACCCAGTACTTC. It yields the protein CASSPGTYQETQYF.

This clonotype has ten or more counts. CDR3 residues: CASTPVSAGELFF. Written as DNA, the CDR3 is TGTGCCAGCACTCCAGTCTCGGCCGGGGAGCTGTTTTTT. The chain couples TRBV7-9 to TRBJ2-2, with D hard to call. Germline CDR1 reads SEHNR; CDR2 reads FQNEAQ (reference sequence). This CDR3 spans 13 amino acids. The ends were cut back, 7 bases at V and 6 bases at J, with 12 bases in the middle.

This sequence joins TRBV11-2 and TRBJ2-5, with 7 nucleotides matching TRBD2. The junction had 6 bases not matched to a gene; V was cut back by 0 bases and J by 5 bases. The CDR3 has 15 amino acids. Germline CDR1 SGHAT, CDR2 FQNNGV. The CDR3 here is CASSLELASRETQYF. CDR3 DNA: TGTGCCAGCAGCTTAGAACTAGCGAGTCGTGAGACCCAGTACTTC.

This clonotype has just a few counts. The chain employs TRBV6-2 or TRBV6-3 and TRBJ2-1; D possibly corresponds to TRBD2 (6 bases). This CDR3 has 12 amino acids. V lost 8 bases, J lost 10 bases, and 15 bases lay in between. Germline V gene data show CDR1 as MNHEY and CDR2 as SVGEGT. The chain's CDR3 is CASGTGLIEQFF. The CDR3 region has the DNA TGTGCCAGCGGGACGGGACTGATCGAGCAGTTCTTC.

The chain combines TRBV13 with TRBJ2-5; 8 bases are shared with TRBD2. CDR1 is PRHDT and CDR2 is FYEKMQ in the germline V gene (reference sequence). V lost 5 bases and J lost 2; bases outside the gene matches: 7. The CDR3 contains 15 residues. DNA of the CDR3: TGTGCCAGCAGCCCCCGGGTAGCGGGGCAAGAGACCCAGTACTTC. Its translation is CASSPRVAGQETQYF.

This clonotype turned up a few times. The genes are TRBV2 and TRBJ1-5, with 7 nucleotides matching TRBD1. Germline V gene data show CDR1 as SNHLY and CDR2 as FYNNEI. After removal of 3 bases from V and 0 bases from J, the junction contained 5 bases not matched to a gene. The CDR3 is made up of 16 amino acids. The CDR3 loop is CASSDTGDYSNQPQHF. In DNA form, the CDR3 reads TGTGCCAGCAGTGATACAGGGGACTATAGCAATCAGCCCCAGCATTTT.